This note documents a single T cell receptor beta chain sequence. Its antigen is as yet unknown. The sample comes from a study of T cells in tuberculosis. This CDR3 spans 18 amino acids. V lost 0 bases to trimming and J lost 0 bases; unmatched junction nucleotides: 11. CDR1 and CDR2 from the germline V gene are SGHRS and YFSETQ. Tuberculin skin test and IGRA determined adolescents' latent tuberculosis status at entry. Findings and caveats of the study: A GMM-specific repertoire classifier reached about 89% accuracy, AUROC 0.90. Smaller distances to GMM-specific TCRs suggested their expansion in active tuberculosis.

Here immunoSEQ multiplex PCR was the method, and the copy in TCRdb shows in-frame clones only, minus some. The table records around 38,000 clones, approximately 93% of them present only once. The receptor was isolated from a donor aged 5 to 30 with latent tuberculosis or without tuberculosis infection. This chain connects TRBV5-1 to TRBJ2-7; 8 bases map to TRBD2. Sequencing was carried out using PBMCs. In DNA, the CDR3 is TGCGCCAGCAGCTTGGTGCCGGCGGGGCGGGGGGCCTCCTACGAGCAGTACTTC. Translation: CASSLVPAGRGASYEQYF.